A single sample is the source of the 14 T cell receptor beta chains below, sequenced in a study of CD8 T cells in Susac syndrome (dated by TCRdb to about 2019). The method behind the library was the immunoSEQ multiplex PCR assay. RNA was extracted using the RNeasy kit, and roughly 0.5 to 1 microgram was reverse transcribed with random hexamers. TCRdb reanalyzed the raw reads on its own, using fastp at Q25 for trimming and MiXCR for clone calling, and kept in-frame beta chains. When rows share a CDR3 protein, they turn into one entry using the most common DNA and genes. In this sample the table shows some 180,000 distinct CDR3 sequences, around 94% of which occur a single time. The ten largest clones represent 0.085% to 0.1% of the sample. Source material: CD4+ T cells from PBMCs. Receptor source: a human donor with Susac syndrome.

The CDR3 bases are TGTGCCAGCAGCTCCCCGGGACAATTGTACAATGAGCAGTTCTTC. It specifies CASSSPGQLYNEQFF. The chain joins TRBV5-4 to TRBJ2-1; maybe TRBD1 (6 bases). V was pared by 3 bases and J by 4 bases, with 14 bases between. The CDR3 extends over 15 amino acids. CDR1 and CDR2 from the germline V gene are SGHNT and YYREEE (reference sequence).

V usage is TRBV7-2 and J usage is TRBJ1-6; no clear D gene. CDR1 is SGHTA, CDR2 FQGNSA, per germline. Trimming shortened V by 6 bases and J by 5 bases, and 14 bases separated the two germline ends. The CDR3 has 15 residues. The DNA for the CDR3 is TGTGCCAGCAGTCTAAAGTCGGGAGATAATTCACCCCTCCACTTT. Translation: CASSLKSGDNSPLHF.

This clonotype was observed a single time. The chain has TRBV30 and TRBJ2-5, with TRBD1 matching over 8 bases. The CDR3 contains 13 residues. Germline CDR1 is GTSNPN and CDR2 is SVGIG (reference sequence). J gave up 9 bases and V 3 bases, and 9 bases lay outside the gene matches. The CDR3 region has the DNA TGTGCCTGGAGAACCGCGACAGGGGAGGCCCAGTACTTC. Its translation is CAWRTATGEAQYF.

The chain is built from TRBV27 and TRBJ1-6, with a weak D call TRBD1 (6 bases). The V gene lost 4 bases and the J gene lost 9 bases, with 16 bases spanning the gap. The CDR3 sequence is 15 residues long. CDR1 is MNHEY and CDR2 is SMNVEV in the germline V gene (reference sequence). The DNA for the CDR3 is TGTGCCAGCAGTTCTGGGACACCCTTAGGTTCACCCCTCCACTTT. Protein: CASSSGTPLGSPLHF.

This clonotype was detected a few times. The chain combines TRBV7-9 with TRBJ2-7; the D gene could be TRBD1 or TRBD2 (5 bases each). The CDR3 is 13 residues long. Trimming left V 4 bases short and J 4 bases short, with 11 bases between. Germline-derived CDR1 and CDR2 are SEHNR and FQNEAQ (reference sequence). The CDR3 DNA reads TGTGCCAGCAGCTCGGGACGGATTTACGAGCAGTACTTC. Protein product: CASSSGRIYEQYF.

This sequence joins TRBV3-1 and TRBJ2-1; no clear D. Germline V CDR1 and CDR2: LGHDT, YNNKEL (reference sequence). The V gene lost 0 bases and the J gene lost 1 base, with 13 bases spanning the gap. The CDR3 runs to 17 residues. CDR3 region: CASSQEVVAVSYNEQFF. DNA for the CDR3: TGTGCCAGCAGCCAAGAGGTGGTCGCAGTTTCCTACAATGAGCAGTTCTTC.

This clonotype has only one observation. This chain's CDR3 is CASSPLAGNTDTQYF. The CDR3 bases are TGTGCCAGCAGCCCACTAGCGGGAAACACAGATACGCAGTATTTT. The rearrangement uses TRBV5-4 and TRBJ2-3; 10 positions agree with TRBD2. The CDR3 contains 15 residues. J was trimmed by 2 bases and V by 4 bases; bases with no gene match: 4. Germline values: CDR1 SGHNT, CDR2 YYREEE (reference sequence).

This clonotype was counted a single time. The chain carries TRBV2 and TRBJ1-1; D gene ambiguous. The germline V and J ends were trimmed by 1 base and 0 bases, with 3 bases remaining between them. Germline CDR1 and CDR2: SNHLY and FYNNEI. The length of the CDR3 is 13 residues. In DNA form, the CDR3 reads TGTGCCAGCAGTGAAGAACTGAACACTGAAGCTTTCTTT. This codes for CASSEELNTEAFF.

This chain uses TRBV20-1 with TRBJ1-5; D is unresolved. CDR1 and CDR2 (germline): DFQATT, SNEGSKA (reference sequence). CDR3 length: 13 amino acids. V lost 0 bases to trimming and J lost 1 base, with 4 bases between them. CDR3 bases: TGCAGTGCTAGAGATGACAGCAATCAGCCCCAGCATTTT. Its translation: CSARDDSNQPQHF.

The V call is TRBV15, the J call TRBJ2-3, with D perhaps assigned TRBD1 or TRBD2 (6 bases each). The CDR3 spans 15 residues. CDR1 is LNHNV and CDR2 is YYDKDF in the germline V gene (reference sequence). Trimming stripped 1 base from V and 5 bases from J, with 13 bases between. CDR3 loop: CATSRGTRGGDTQYF. CDR3 sequence (DNA): TGTGCCACCAGCAGAGGGACCAGGGGAGGAGATACGCAGTATTTT. Looking up the rest from reference TRBV15 and TRBJ2-3 gives the full variable domain: DAMVIQNPRYQVTQFGKPVTLSCSQTLNHNVMYWYQQKSSQAPKLLFHYYDKDFNNEADTPDNFQSRRPNTSFCFLDIRSPGLGDTAMYLCATSRGTRGGDTQYFGPGTRLTVL.

The chain joins TRBV27 to TRBJ2-7; 8 nucleotides line up with TRBD1. The CDR3 has 14 amino acids. The V gene's germline CDR1 is MNHEY and CDR2 SMNVEV (reference sequence). V lost 6 bases to trimming and J lost 2 bases; unmatched junction nucleotides: 6. CDR3 sequence reads: CASRRQGSPYEQYF. CDR3 nucleotides: TGTGCCAGCAGAAGACAGGGGAGCCCCTACGAGCAGTACTTC.

This clonotype appeared once. V and J are TRBV19 and TRBJ2-3; TRBD2 might be the D (5 bases). Germline-derived CDR1 and CDR2 are LNHDA and SQIVND (reference sequence). The CDR3 runs to 15 residues. With 6 bases removed from V and 8 bases from J, the gap between germline ends came to 21 bases. The CDR3 DNA reads TGTGCCAGTAGCCTGGAAGCTAGCCAGTTCGGTACGCAGTATTTT. It encodes CASSLEASQFGTQYF.

Comments on this clonotype: Its ends do not fully match the called genes, so a read error is possible. V is TRBV25-1 and J is TRBJ2-7, with 9 bases that match TRBD1. Germline V gene sequence: CDR1 MGHDK, CDR2 SYGVNS. This CDR3 comprises 14 residues. CDR3 coding DNA: TGTGCCAGCAGTGACCGACAGGGGGGGTACGGGCAGTACTTC. Translation gives CASSDRQGGYGQYF.

The J gene is TRBJ1-4, the V gene TRBV9; D not certain. Per the germline V gene, CDR1 is SGDLS and CDR2 is YYNGEE. Trimming removed 0 bases at V and 7 bases at J, with 13 bases between. The CDR3 length is 15 residues. DNA of the CDR3: TGTGCCAGCAGCGTAGCTGGCTCAGAGGGTGAAAAACTGTTTTTT. This codes for CASSVAGSEGEKLFF. Drawing the rest from reference TRBV9 and TRBJ1-4, the complete variable domain is DSGVTQTPKHLITATGQRVTLRCSPRSGDLSVYWYQQSLDQGLQFLIQYYNGEERAKGNILERFSAQQFPDLHSELNLSSLELGDSALYFCASSVAGSEGEKLFFGSGTQLSVL.